These 7 T cell receptor beta chains were sequenced from one sample in a study of shared clonotypes between healthy human individuals. Assay: immunoSEQ multiplex PCR; the TCRdb copy retains only in-frame clones and omits some. The sample carries about 2.1 million clones, around 95% recorded once. Naivety among CD8 cells was defined by CD45RO negativity and positive CCR7 selection, thereby excluding terminally differentiated effector memory CD45RA+ cells. Sample: naive CD8+ T cells from PBMCs. The receptors come from a man between 18 and 35 years old in good health. Some clones in this sample may be carry-over from other donors' samples.

V is TRBV7-8 and J is TRBJ2-7; 8 bases align to TRBD2. Germline lookup yields CDR1 SGHVS and CDR2 FQNEAQ. V was pared by 4 bases and J by 3 bases, with 14 bases of the junction left unmatched. This CDR3 has 17 residues. The CDR3 loop is CASSSSPGGDLFYEQYF. DNA of the CDR3: TGTGCCAGCAGCTCATCACCGGGGGGGGACCTTTTCTACGAGCAGTACTTC. Supplemented by reference TRBV7-8 and TRBJ2-7, the full variable domain reads GAGVSQSPRYKVAKRGQDVALRCDPISGHVSLFWYQQALGQGPEFLTYFQNEAQLDKSGLPSDRFFAERPEGSVSTLKIQRTQQEDSAVYLCASSSSPGGDLFYEQYFGPGTRLTVT.

This clone was recorded only once. This chain joins TRBV5-4 and TRBJ1-5, with a tentative D call TRBD1 (6 bases). The germline V and J ends were trimmed by 4 bases and 9 bases, with 14 bases remaining between them. The germline V gene has CDR1 SGHNT and CDR2 YYREEE (reference sequence). The CDR3 length is 13 residues. This CDR3 reads CASSIDRFGPQHF. The CDR3 nucleotides are TGTGCCAGCAGCATTGACAGGTTTGGGCCCCAGCATTTT.

The chain uses TRBV19 and TRBJ2-7, with a weak D call TRBD1 (5 bases). This CDR3 has 15 residues. CDR1 is LNHDA, CDR2 SQIVND, per germline (reference sequence). The V end lost 5 bases, the J end lost 5 bases, and 19 bases lay between the germline ends. The CDR3 reads CASSSLNKGSHEQYF. The DNA of the CDR3 is TGTGCCAGTAGTTCCCTGAATAAGGGGTCCCACGAGCAGTACTTC.

The V and J genes are TRBV21-1 and TRBJ2-7. TRBV21-1 is a documented pseudogene. The CDR3 consists of 16 residues. CDR3 nucleotide sequence: TGTGCCAGCAGCAAAACCCAGGACGGATTGTACGGCGAGCAGTACTTC. Residues: CASSKTQDGLYGEQYF.

This clone was seen just once. The genes are TRBV7-2 and TRBJ1-1; D gene unclear. V shed 3 bases and J shed 8 bases, with 13 bases lying between them. From germline, CDR1 is SGHTA and CDR2 FQGNSA. CDR3 length: 13 amino acids. The CDR3 loop reads CASSLDGIREAFF. Written as DNA, the CDR3 is TGTGCCAGCAGCTTGGACGGAATTCGGGAAGCTTTCTTT.

This clone was detected once. V and J are TRBV19 and TRBJ2-7; 7 positions agree with TRBD1. This CDR3 comprises 16 residues. Trimming cost V 5 bases and J 1 base; bases outside gene matches: 11. The germline V gene has CDR1 LNHDA and CDR2 SQIVND (reference sequence). CDR3 loop: CASSRNGQEFSYEQYF. The CDR3 DNA reads TGTGCCAGTAGTCGTAACGGACAGGAGTTTTCCTACGAGCAGTACTTC.

This clone occurred once. At the DNA level, this CDR3 is encoded by other sequences in the same sample as well. The chain has TRBV11-2 and TRBJ2-7; no definite D call. The CDR3 extends over 13 amino acids. Germline CDR1 reads SGHAT; CDR2 reads FQNNGV. V was trimmed by 5 bases and J by 3 bases, leaving 11 bases between them. This chain's CDR3 is CASSLGGVYEQYF. The DNA for the CDR3 is TGTGCCAGCAGCCTCGGTGGAGTCTACGAGCAGTACTTC.